One and the same sample provided the 21 T cell receptor beta chains below, sequenced in a study of OX40 agonist ivuxolimab in advanced cancers. Data came from immunoSEQ multiplex PCR; TCRdb stores just in-frame clones and leaves some out. The table shows about 70,000 clones, with about 91% occurring only once. The sample in question was CD4+ or CD8+ T cells sorted from blood, obtained in a trial of the OX40 agonist ivuxolimab. Receptor source: an adult with an advanced solid tumor such as melanoma, head and neck, liver or kidney cancer.

J is TRBJ2-2 and V is TRBV4-2, with 12 bases matching TRBD2. With V trimmed by 4 bases and J by 3 bases, 3 bases remained unmatched. CDR3 length: 16 amino acids. CDR1 and CDR2 (germline): LGHNA, YNFKEQ. The CDR3 loop reads CASSRGLAGHTGELFF. Here the CDR3 DNA reads TGTGCCAGCAGCCGCGGACTAGCGGGACACACCGGGGAGCTGTTTTTT.

The chain links TRBV4-1 to TRBJ2-1; no definite D call. The germline CDR1 and CDR2 sequences are MGHRA and YSYEKL. Trimming left V 7 bases short and J 0 bases short, with 13 bases between. The CDR3 is 15 amino acids. CDR3 sequence: CASMNPYSSYNEQFF. The CDR3 DNA is TGCGCCAGCATGAACCCCTATAGCTCCTACAATGAGCAGTTCTTC.

This chain joins TRBV2 and TRBJ1-5; 7 bases agree with TRBD1. V lost 0 bases to trimming and J lost 2 bases; unmatched junction nucleotides: 4. Germline V gene lookup returns CDR1 SNHLY and CDR2 FYNNEI. The CDR3 totals 16 residues. The CDR3 reads CASSEAEGAGNQPQHF. In nucleotides, the CDR3 is TGTGCCAGCAGTGAAGCAGAGGGGGCGGGCAATCAGCCCCAGCATTTT.

This chain uses TRBV6-5 with TRBJ2-1; D is possibly TRBD1 or TRBD2 (6 bases each). The V gene lost 6 bases and the J gene lost 6 bases, with 18 bases spanning the gap. Germline values: CDR1 MNHEY, CDR2 SVGAGI. The CDR3 spans 15 residues. The CDR3 bases are TGTGCCAGCAGCCCCGTGGGGGGCTCCATCAATGAGCAGTTCTTC. Translation: CASSPVGGSINEQFF.

The chain is built from TRBV7-3 and TRBJ2-3; D possibly corresponds to TRBD2 (6 bases). The V end was cut by 4 bases, the J end by 1 base, with 12 bases between. CDR1 is SGHTA, CDR2 FQGTGA, per germline. The CDR3 covers 15 residues. The CDR3 reads CASSYGGSGTDTQYF. The CDR3 DNA follows: TGTGCCAGCAGCTACGGGGGAAGCGGCACAGATACGCAGTATTTT.

The V and J genes are TRBV18 and TRBJ2-5, with 8 bases identical to TRBD1. The DNA end is more similar to TRBJ2-7, so the J call may be wrong. Germline V CDR1 and CDR2: KGHSH, LQKENI. The CDR3 is 13 amino acids. CDR3 loop: CASSPGQGAEQYF. The CDR3, as DNA: TGTGCCAGCTCACCTGGACAGGGCGCCGAGCAGTACTTC.

The rearrangement links TRBV11-3 to TRBJ2-2, with D unclear. This CDR3 comprises 14 residues. Between the trimmed V and J ends, which lost 5 bases and 2 bases, there was a span of 9 bases. CDR1 is SGHNT, CDR2 YENEEA, per germline. As DNA, the CDR3 is TGTGCCAGCAGCATACTACGAAACACCGGGGAGCTGTTTTTT. Translating it yields CASSILRNTGELFF.

A single count supports this clone. This chain uses TRBV5-1 with TRBJ2-5, with TRBD1 identical over 8 bases. Germline V gene sequence: CDR1 SGHRS, CDR2 YFSETQ. J gave up 5 bases and V 4 bases, and 7 bases lay outside the gene matches. There are 14 residues in the CDR3. The CDR3 DNA reads as TGCGCCAGCAGCACTGGACAGGGCTGGGAGACCCAGTACTTC. This sequence encodes CASSTGQGWETQYF.

The chain carries TRBV28 and TRBJ2-1, with D maybe TRBD1 (5 bases). Per germline, CDR1 MDHEN and CDR2 SYDVKM. CDR3 size: 15 residues. Trimming took 6 bases from V and 6 from J, leaving 18 bases between them. The CDR3 is CASSTGSQGFNEQFF. For the CDR3, the DNA is TGTGCCAGCAGCACTGGCTCCCAGGGTTTCAATGAGCAGTTCTTC.

This clone was picked up one time. The rearrangement links TRBV7-9 to TRBJ1-6; D remains unclear. Germline assignment: CDR1 SEHNR and CDR2 FQNEAQ (reference sequence). V shed 4 bases and J shed 8 bases, with 18 bases lying between them. The CDR3 covers 16 residues. The CDR3 coding sequence is TGTGCCAGCAGCTCAATGGGTGGACTTTTTGATTCACCCCTCCACTTT. As protein: CASSSMGGLFDSPLHF.

This chain joins TRBV5-1 and TRBJ2-3, with 7 bases fitting TRBD1. CDR1 SGHRS and CDR2 YFSETQ come from the germline V gene. Germline trimming cut 7 bases from V and 1 base from J; bases unmatched to any gene: 9. There are 15 residues in the CDR3. The CDR3 here is CASGVQGYGTDTQYF. The CDR3 DNA follows: TGCGCCAGCGGCGTACAGGGGTATGGCACAGATACGCAGTATTTT.

This clone was counted once. V gene TRBV7-6 combines with J gene TRBJ2-5; D unclear. CDR1 is SGHVS and CDR2 is FNYEAQ in the germline V gene. The V end was cut by 5 bases, the J end by 1 base, with 2 bases between. This CDR3 spans 11 amino acids. CDR3 bases: TGTGCCAGCAGCGTCCAAGAGACCCAGTACTTC. It encodes CASSVQETQYF.

The V gene is TRBV5-4, the J gene TRBJ2-6, with D perhaps matching TRBD2 (6 bases). The CDR3 runs 16 residues. Looked up from germline, CDR1 is SGHNT and CDR2 is YYREEE (reference sequence). Trimming took off 4 bases at V and 0 bases at J, with 11 bases between the two ends. Here the CDR3 DNA reads TGTGCCAGCAGCAGAGGAGGGAGCTCTGGGGCCAACGTCCTGACTTTC. As protein: CASSRGGSSGANVLTF. Full variable domain (missing parts from reference TRBV5-4 and TRBJ2-6): ETGVTQSPTHLIKTRGQQVTLRCSSQSGHNTVSWYQQALGQGPQFIFQYYREEENGRGNFPPRFSGLQFPNYSSELNVNALELDDSALYLCASSRGGSSGANVLTFGAGSRLTVL.

This rearrangement joins TRBV5-1 to TRBJ1-2, with D maybe TRBD1 (5 bases). With 4 bases removed from V and 6 bases from J, the gap between germline ends came to 13 bases. The CDR3 loop spans 13 amino acids. In germline, CDR1 is SGHRS, CDR2 YFSETQ. The CDR3 region has the DNA TGCGCCAGCAGCCAGGAAGGACAAGATGGCTACACCTTC. Translation gives CASSQEGQDGYTF.

Only a few counts were recorded for this clone. This chain connects TRBV13 to TRBJ1-1, with 9 nucleotides matching TRBD1. V trimming: 0 bases; J trimming: 12 bases; junction bases outside the gene matches: 2. Germline assignment: CDR1 PRHDT and CDR2 FYEKMQ (reference sequence). This CDR3 is 12 amino acids long. Here the CDR3 reads CASSLGQGATFF. The CDR3 bases are TGTGCCAGCAGCTTAGGACAGGGGGCGACTTTCTTT.

This clone was detected once. The rearrangement links TRBV19 to TRBJ1-1; maybe TRBD1 (5 bases). CDR1 is LNHDA and CDR2 is SQIVND in the germline V gene (reference sequence). The V end was cut by 5 bases, the J end by 1 base, with 14 bases between. The CDR3 has 15 residues. CDR3 sequence: CASSYDSWGNTEAFF. The CDR3 DNA sequence: TGTGCCAGTAGTTATGACAGTTGGGGGAACACTGAAGCTTTCTTT.

The gene calls are TRBV28 and TRBJ1-5; D gene unclear. From germline, CDR1 is MDHEN and CDR2 SYDVKM. Trimming left V 3 bases short and J 2 bases short, with 8 bases between. The CDR3 consists of 14 residues. As DNA, the CDR3 is TGTGCCAGCAGTTTTGGATCGGGCAATCAGCCCCAGCATTTT. Amino acid sequence: CASSFGSGNQPQHF.

The CDR3 is CASRSGTSYGYTF. CDR3 DNA: TGTGCCAGCAGATCGGGGACATCATATGGCTACACCTTC. V gene TRBV6-1 combines with J gene TRBJ1-2, with D perhaps TRBD1 (6 bases). The ends were cut back, 6 bases at V and 5 bases at J, with 13 bases in the middle. CDR1 is MNHNS, CDR2 SASEGT, per germline. This CDR3 spans 13 amino acids.

This clone was seen more than once but under ten times. The chain recombines TRBV4-1 with TRBJ1-5, with TRBD1 as a possible D gene (6 bases). V gave up 0 bases and J gave up 1 base, with 13 bases separating them. The CDR3 runs to 17 residues. CDR1 MGHRA and CDR2 YSYEKL come from the germline V gene. In DNA form, the CDR3 reads TGCGCCAGCAGCCAAGAGAGGGCACAGGGAAGCAATCAGCCCCAGCATTTT. Translation: CASSQERAQGSNQPQHF.

This chain links TRBV2 with TRBJ1-5, with 8 bases that match TRBD1. This CDR3 is built from 13 residues. J lost 4 bases, V lost 8 bases, and 4 bases had no gene match. CDR1 and CDR2 from the germline V gene are SNHLY and FYNNEI. The CDR3 DNA follows: TGTGCCAGCGGACAGGGTGCGAATCAGCCCCAGCATTTT. It encodes CASGQGANQPQHF.

This clone was found once. DNA of the CDR3: TGTGCCAGCAGCCAAGGGAGAGGACCCGGCGGGCTGTTTTTT. Its translation: CASSQGRGPGGLFF. The chain employs TRBV2 and TRBJ1-4, with no clear D. V lost 6 bases to trimming and J lost 14 bases, with 22 bases between them. In germline, CDR1 is SNHLY, CDR2 FYNNEI. The CDR3 totals 14 residues.